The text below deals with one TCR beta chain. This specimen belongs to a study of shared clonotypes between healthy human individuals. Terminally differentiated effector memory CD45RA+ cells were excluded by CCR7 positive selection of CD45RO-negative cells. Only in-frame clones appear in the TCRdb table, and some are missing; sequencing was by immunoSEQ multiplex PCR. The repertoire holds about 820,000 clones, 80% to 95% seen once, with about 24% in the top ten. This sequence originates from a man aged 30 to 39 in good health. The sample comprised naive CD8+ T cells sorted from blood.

CDR3 loop: CATSRPTASTDTQYF. Here the CDR3 DNA reads TGTGCCACCAGCAGACCGACAGCTAGCACAGATACGCAGTATTTT. The V gene is TRBV15, the J gene TRBJ2-3; D is possibly TRBD1 (5 bases). V lost 2 bases, J lost 0 bases, and 9 bases lay in between. The CDR3 spans 15 residues. Germline CDR1 LNHNV, CDR2 YYDKDF (reference sequence).